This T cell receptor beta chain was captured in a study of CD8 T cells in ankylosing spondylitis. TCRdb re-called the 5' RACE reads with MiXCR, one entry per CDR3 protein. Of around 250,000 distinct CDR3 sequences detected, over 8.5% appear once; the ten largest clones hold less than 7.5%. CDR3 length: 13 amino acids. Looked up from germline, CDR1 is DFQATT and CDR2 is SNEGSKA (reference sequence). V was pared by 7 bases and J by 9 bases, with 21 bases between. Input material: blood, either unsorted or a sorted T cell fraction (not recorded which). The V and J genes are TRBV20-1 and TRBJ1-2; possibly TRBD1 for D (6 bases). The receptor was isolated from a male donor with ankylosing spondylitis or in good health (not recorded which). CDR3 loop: CSGLPRGTMRYTF. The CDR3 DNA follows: TGCAGTGGCCTCCCCAGGGGAACCATGCGCTACACCTTC.